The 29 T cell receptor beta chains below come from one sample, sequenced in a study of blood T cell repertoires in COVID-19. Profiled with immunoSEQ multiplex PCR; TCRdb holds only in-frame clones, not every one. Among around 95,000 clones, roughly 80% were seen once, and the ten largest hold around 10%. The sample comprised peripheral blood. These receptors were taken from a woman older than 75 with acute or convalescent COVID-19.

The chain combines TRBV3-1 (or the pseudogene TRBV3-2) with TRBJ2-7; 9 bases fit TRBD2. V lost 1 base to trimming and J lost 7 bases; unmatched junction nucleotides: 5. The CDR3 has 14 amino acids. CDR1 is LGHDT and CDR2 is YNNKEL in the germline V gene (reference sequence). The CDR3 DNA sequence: TGTGCCAGCAGCCAAGTAGGGACTAGCAGTGAGCAGTACTTC. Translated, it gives CASSQVGTSSEQYF.

The chain's CDR3 is CAISGQLNTEAFF. CDR3 bases: TGTGCCATCAGTGGACAGCTGAACACTGAAGCTTTCTTT. The chain uses TRBV10-3 and TRBJ1-1; tentatively, D is TRBD1 (5 bases). Between the trimmed V and J ends, which lost 4 bases and 0 bases, there was a span of 6 bases. The CDR3 is made up of 13 amino acids. Germline-derived CDR1 and CDR2 are ENHRY and SYGVKD.

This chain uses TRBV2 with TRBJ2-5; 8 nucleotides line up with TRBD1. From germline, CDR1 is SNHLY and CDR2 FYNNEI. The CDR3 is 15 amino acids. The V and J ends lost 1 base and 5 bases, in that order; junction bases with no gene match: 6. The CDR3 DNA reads TGTGCCAGCAGTGAAGTTCCAGGGGGCCAGGAGACCCAGTACTTC. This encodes CASSEVPGGQETQYF.

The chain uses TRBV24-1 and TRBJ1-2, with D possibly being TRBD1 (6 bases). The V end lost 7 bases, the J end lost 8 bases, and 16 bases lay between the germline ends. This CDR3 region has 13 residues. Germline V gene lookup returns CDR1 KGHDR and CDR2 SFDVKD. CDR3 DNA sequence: TGTGCCACCAGCCGAACAGGGCCAGGGGGCTACACCTTC. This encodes CATSRTGPGGYTF.

CDR3 bases: TGTGCCAGCAGTCCTGCCAGGACAGGGGGCGGGCATTTT. Translating it yields CASSPARTGGGHF. The chain recombines TRBV6-5 with TRBJ1-5; 11 bases are a match to TRBD1. Unmatched junction bases numbered 9, after V lost 5 bases and J lost 15 bases. CDR1 MNHEY and CDR2 SVGAGI come from the germline V gene. The CDR3 has 13 amino acids.

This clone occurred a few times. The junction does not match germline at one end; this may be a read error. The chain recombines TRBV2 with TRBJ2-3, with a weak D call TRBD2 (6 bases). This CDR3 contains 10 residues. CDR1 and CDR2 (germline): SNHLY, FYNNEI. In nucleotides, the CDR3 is TGTGCCAGCACCCAAGTGGGAGGCAATTTT. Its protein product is CASTQVGGNF.

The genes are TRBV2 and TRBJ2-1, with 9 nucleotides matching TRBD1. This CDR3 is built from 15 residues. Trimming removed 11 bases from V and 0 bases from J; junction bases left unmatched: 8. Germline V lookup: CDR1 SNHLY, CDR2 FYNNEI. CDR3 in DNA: TGTGCCTCGAGGGGGACAGGGAGCTCCTACAATGAGCAGTTCTTC. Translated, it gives CASRGTGSSYNEQFF. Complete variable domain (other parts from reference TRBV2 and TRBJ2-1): EPEVTQTPSHQVTQMGQEVILRCVPISNHLYFYWYRQILGQKVEFLVSFYNNEISEKSEIFDDQFSVERPDGSNFTLKIRSTKLEDSAMYFCASRGTGSSYNEQFFGPGTRLTVL.

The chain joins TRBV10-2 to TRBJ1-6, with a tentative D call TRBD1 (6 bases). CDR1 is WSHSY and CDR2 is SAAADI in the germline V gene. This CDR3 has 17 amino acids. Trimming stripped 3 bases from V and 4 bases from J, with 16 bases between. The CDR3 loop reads CASSDKVFGQYNSPLHF. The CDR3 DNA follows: TGCGCCAGCAGTGATAAAGTCTTCGGACAGTATAATTCACCCCTCCACTTT.

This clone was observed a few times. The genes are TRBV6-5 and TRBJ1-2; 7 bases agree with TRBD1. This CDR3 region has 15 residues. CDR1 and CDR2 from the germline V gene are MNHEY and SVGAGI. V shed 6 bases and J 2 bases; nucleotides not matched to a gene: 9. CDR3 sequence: CASSLETGTNYGYTF. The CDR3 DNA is TGTGCCAGCAGCCTCGAGACAGGGACGAACTATGGCTACACCTTC.

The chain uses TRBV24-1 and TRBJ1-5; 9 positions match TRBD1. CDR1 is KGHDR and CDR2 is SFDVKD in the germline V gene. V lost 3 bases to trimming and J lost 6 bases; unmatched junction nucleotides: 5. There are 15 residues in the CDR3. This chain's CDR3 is CATSDDTGGSQPQHF. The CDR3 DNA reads TGTGCCACCAGTGATGATACAGGGGGCAGTCAGCCCCAGCATTTT.

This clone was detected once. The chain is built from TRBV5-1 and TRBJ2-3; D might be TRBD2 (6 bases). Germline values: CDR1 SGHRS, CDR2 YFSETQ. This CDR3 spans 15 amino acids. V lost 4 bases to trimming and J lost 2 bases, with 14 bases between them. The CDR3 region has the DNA TGCGCCAGCAGCCGGGACTCGAGTCCCACAGATACGCAGTATTTT. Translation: CASSRDSSPTDTQYF.

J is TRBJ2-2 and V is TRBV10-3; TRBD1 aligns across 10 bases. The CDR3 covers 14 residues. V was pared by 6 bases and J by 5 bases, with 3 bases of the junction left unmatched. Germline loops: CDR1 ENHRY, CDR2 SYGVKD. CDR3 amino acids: CAISDRGRTGELFF. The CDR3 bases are TGTGCCATCAGCGACAGGGGGCGTACCGGGGAGCTGTTTTTT.

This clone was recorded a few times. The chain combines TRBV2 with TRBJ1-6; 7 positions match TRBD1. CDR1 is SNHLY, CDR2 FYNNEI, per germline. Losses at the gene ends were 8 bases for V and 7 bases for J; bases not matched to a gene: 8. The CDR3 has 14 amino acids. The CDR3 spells CASGGPGQNSPLHF. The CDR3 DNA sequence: TGTGCCAGCGGGGGGCCGGGACAGAATTCACCCCTCCACTTT.

DNA for the CDR3: TGTGCCAGCAGTGGGTCCGGTTCCGGGGAGCTGTTTTTT. It specifies CASSGSGSGELFF. V usage is TRBV2 and J usage is TRBJ2-2; D is undetermined. The CDR3 has 13 residues. Per germline, CDR1 SNHLY and CDR2 FYNNEI. Trimming stripped 4 bases from V and 6 bases from J, with 9 bases between. The variable domain in full, completed from reference TRBV2 and TRBJ2-2, reads EPEVTQTPSHQVTQMGQEVILRCVPISNHLYFYWYRQILGQKVEFLVSFYNNEISEKSEIFDDQFSVERPDGSNFTLKIRSTKLEDSAMYFCASSGSGSGELFFGEGSRLTVL.

Here the CDR3 reads CASSLGTGSTNEKLFF. In DNA form, the CDR3 reads TGTGCCAGCAGCTTAGGAACAGGGTCAACTAATGAAAAACTGTTTTTT. The chain has TRBV7-9 and TRBJ1-4, with TRBD1 as a possible D gene (6 bases). This CDR3 region has 16 residues. Trimming took 1 base from V and 0 from J, leaving 9 bases between them. CDR1 SEHNR and CDR2 FQNEAQ come from the germline V gene (reference sequence).

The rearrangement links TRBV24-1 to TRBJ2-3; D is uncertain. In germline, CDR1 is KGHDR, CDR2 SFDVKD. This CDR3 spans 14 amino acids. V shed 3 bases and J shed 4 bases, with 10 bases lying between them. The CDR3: CATSDPRNADTQYF. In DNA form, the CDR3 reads TGTGCCACCAGTGATCCGAGGAACGCAGATACGCAGTATTTT.

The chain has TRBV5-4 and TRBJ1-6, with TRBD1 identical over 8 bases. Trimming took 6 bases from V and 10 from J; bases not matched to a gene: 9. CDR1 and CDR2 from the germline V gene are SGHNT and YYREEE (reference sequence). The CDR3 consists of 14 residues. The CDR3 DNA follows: TGTGCCAGCACCCGAGGACAGGGAGAATCACCCCTCCACTTT. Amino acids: CASTRGQGESPLHF. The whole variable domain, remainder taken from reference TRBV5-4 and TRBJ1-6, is ETGVTQSPTHLIKTRGQQVTLRCSSQSGHNTVSWYQQALGQGPQFIFQYYREEENGRGNFPPRFSGLQFPNYSSELNVNALELDDSALYLCASTRGQGESPLHFGNGTRLTVT.

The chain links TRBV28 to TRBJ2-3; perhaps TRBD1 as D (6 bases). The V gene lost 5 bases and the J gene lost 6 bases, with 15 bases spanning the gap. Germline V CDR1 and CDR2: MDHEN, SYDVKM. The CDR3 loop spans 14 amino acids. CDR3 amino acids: CASSGGGSRDTQYF. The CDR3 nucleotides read TGTGCCAGCAGTGGGGGCGGGTCGAGGGATACGCAGTATTTT.

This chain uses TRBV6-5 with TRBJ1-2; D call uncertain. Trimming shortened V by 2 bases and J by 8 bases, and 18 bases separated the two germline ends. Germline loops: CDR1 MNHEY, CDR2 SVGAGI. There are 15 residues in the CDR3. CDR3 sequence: CASSYDGLRAEGYTF. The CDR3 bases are TGTGCCAGCAGTTACGACGGACTGAGGGCTGAGGGCTACACCTTC.

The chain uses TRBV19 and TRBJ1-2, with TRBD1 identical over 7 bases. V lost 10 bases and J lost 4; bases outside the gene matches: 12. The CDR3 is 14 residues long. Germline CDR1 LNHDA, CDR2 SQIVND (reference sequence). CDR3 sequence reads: CATTPQTGTYGYTF. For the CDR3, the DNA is TGTGCCACAACTCCACAGACAGGGACCTATGGCTACACCTTC.

The chain's CDR3 is CASSPLAGAVLDTQYF. CDR3 nucleotides: TGTGCCAGCTCACCGCTAGCGGGGGCCGTACTGGATACGCAGTATTTT. The genes are TRBV18 and TRBJ2-3; 10 nucleotides match TRBD2. The CDR3 runs 16 residues. Germline CDR1 is KGHSH and CDR2 is LQKENI. The V gene end was trimmed by 3 bases and the J gene end by 6 bases; junction bases not matched to a gene: 9.

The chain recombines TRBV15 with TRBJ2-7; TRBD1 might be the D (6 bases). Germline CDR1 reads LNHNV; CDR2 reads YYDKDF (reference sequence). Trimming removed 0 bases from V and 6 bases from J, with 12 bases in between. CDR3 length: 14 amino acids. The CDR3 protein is CATSRDGQGGEQYF. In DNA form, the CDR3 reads TGTGCCACCAGCAGAGATGGTCAAGGGGGCGAGCAGTACTTC.

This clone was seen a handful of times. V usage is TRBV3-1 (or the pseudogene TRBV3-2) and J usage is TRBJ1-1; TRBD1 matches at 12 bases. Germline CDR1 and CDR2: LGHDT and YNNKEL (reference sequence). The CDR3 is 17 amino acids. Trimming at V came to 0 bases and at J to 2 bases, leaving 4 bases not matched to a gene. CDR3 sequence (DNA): TGTGCCAGCAGCCAAGAGGGACAGGGGGCAGGAAACACTGAAGCTTTCTTT. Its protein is CASSQEGQGAGNTEAFF.

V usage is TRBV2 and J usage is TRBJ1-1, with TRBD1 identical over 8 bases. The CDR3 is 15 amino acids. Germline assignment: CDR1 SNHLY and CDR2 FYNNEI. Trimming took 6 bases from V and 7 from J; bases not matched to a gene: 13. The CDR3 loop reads CASRLRQGQGYEAFF. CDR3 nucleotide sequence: TGTGCCAGCAGGCTTCGACAGGGGCAGGGATATGAAGCTTTCTTT.

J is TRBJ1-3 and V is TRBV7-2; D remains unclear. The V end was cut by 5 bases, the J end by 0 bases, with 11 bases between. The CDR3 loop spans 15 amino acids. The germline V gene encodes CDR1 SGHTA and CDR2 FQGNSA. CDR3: CASSPGPSSGNTIYF. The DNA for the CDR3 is TGTGCCAGCAGCCCGGGTCCTTCCTCTGGAAACACCATATATTTT.

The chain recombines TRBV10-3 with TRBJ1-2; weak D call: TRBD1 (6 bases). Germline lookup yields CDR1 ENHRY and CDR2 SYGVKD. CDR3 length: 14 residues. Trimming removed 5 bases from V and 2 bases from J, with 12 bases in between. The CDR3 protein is CAISSRTENYGYTF. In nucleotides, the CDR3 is TGTGCCATCAGTTCCAGGACAGAGAACTATGGCTACACCTTC.

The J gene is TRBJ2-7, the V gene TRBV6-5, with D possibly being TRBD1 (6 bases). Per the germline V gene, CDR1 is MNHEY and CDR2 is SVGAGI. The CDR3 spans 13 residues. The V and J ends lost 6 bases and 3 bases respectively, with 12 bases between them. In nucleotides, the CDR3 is TGTGCCAGCAGCCGGGGACATAACTACGAGCAGTACTTC. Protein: CASSRGHNYEQYF.

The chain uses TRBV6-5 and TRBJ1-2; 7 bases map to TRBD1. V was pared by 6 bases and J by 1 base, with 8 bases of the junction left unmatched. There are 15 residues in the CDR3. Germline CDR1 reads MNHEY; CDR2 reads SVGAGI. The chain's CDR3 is CASSRRTGGNYGYTF. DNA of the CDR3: TGTGCCAGCAGCCGAAGGACAGGTGGTAACTATGGCTACACCTTC.

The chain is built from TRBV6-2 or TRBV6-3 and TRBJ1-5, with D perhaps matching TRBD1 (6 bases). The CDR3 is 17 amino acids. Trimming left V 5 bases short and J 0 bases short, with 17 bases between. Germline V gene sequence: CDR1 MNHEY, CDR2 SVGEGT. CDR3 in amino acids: CASSLDPGHFSNQPQHF. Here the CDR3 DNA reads TGTGCCAGCAGTCTTGATCCGGGACACTTTAGCAATCAGCCCCAGCATTTT.